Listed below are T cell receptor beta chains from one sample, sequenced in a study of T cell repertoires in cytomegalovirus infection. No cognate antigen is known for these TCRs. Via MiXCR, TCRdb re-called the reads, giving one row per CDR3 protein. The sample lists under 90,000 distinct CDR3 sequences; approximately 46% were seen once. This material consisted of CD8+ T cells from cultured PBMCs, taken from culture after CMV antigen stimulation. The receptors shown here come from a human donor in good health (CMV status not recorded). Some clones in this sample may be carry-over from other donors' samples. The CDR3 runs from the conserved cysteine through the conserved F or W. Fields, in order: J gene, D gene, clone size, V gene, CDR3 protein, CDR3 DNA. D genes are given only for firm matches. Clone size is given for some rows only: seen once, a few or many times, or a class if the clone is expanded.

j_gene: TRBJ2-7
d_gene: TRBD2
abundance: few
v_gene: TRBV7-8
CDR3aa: CASSLQGLAGFWQYF
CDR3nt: TGTGCCAGCAGCTTACAGGGACTAGCGGGGTTTTGGCAGTACTTC

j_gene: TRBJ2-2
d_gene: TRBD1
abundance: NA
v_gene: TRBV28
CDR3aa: CASSPRQGISTRNTGELFF
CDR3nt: TGTGCCAGCAGTCCGAGACAGGGGATTAGTACGAGGAACACCGGGGAGCTGTTTTTT

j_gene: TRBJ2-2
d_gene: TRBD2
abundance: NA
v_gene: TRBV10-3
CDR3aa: CAISGGRHNTGELFF
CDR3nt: TGTGCCATCAGTGGCGGGAGACACAACACCGGGGAGCTGTTTTTT

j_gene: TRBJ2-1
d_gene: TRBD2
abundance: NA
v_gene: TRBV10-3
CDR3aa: CAIRKQWRGSSYNEQFF
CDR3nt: TGTGCCATCAGAAAACAATGGCGGGGGAGCTCCTACAATGAGCAGTTCTTC

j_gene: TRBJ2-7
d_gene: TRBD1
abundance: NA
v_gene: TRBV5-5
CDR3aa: CASSPVAGQGLYEQYF
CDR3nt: TGTGCCAGCAGCCCTGTGGCGGGACAGGGTCTCTACGAGCAGTACTTC

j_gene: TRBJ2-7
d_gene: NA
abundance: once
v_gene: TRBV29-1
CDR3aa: CSVAARPSYEQYF
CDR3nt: TGCAGCGTTGCCGCACGGCCCTCCTACGAGCAGTACTTC

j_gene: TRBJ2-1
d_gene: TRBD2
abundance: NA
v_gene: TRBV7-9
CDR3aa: CASSLKGLAGDHEQFF
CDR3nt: TGTGCCAGCAGCTTAAAGGGACTAGCGGGAGACCATGAGCAGTTCTTC

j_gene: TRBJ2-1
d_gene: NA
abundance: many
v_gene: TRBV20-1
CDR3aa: CSALTFYNEQFF
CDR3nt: TGCAGTGCTCTTACTTTCTACAATGAGCAGTTCTTC

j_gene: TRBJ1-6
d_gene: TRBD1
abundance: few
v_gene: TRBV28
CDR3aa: CASSPRTGVRSPLHF
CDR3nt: TGTGCCAGCAGCCCGAGGACAGGGGTGAGATCACCCCTCCACTTT

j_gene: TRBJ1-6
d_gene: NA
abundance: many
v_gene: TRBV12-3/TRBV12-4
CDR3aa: CASSPGYPDSPLHF
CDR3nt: TGTGCCAGCAGTCCAGGGTATCCGGATTCACCCCTCCACTTT

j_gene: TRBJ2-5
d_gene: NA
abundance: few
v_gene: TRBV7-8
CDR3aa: CASSLKQEETQYF
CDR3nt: TGTGCCAGCAGCTTAAAGCAGGAGGAGACCCAGTACTTC

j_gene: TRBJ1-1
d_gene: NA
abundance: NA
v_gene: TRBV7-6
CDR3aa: CASSLGWRVNREAFF
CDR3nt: TGTGCCAGCAGCTTGGGGTGGAGGGTTAATAGGGAAGCTTTCTTT

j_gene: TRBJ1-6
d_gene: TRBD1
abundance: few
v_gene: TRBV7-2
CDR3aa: CASSRDSLDNSPLHF
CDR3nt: TGTGCCAGCAGCCGGGACAGCCTAGATAATTCACCCCTCCACTTT

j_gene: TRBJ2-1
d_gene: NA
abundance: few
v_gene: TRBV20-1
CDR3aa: CSALRIASSYNEQFF
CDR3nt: TGCAGTGCTCTGAGAATAGCGAGCTCCTACAATGAGCAGTTCTTC

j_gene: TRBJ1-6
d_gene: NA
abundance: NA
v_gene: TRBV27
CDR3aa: CASSSGEYSPLHF
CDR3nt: TGTGCCAGCAGTTCTGGGGAGTATTCACCCCTCCACTTT

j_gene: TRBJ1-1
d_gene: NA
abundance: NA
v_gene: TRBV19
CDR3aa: CASSLPRGRIGEGTEAFF
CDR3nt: TGTGCCAGTAGTCTTCCTCGAGGGAGGATTGGTGAGGGCACTGAAGCTTTCTTT

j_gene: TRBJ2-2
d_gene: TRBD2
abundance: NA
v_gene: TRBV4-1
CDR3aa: CASSRLASTRGTGELFF
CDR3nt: TGCGCCAGCAGCCGACTAGCGTCGACACGGGGCACCGGGGAGCTGTTTTTT

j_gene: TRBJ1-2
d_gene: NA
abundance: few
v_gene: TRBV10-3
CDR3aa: CAISESDTADYGYTF
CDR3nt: TGTGCCATCAGTGAGTCGGACACGGCAGACTATGGCTACACCTTC

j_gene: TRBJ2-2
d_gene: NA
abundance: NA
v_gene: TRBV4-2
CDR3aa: CASSQEGVGELFF
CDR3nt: TGTGCCAGCAGCCAAGAAGGAGTCGGGGAGCTGTTTTTT

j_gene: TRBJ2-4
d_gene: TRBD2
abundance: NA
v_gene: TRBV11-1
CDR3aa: CASSLEGSGIKNIQYF
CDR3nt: TGTGCCAGCAGCTTGGAGGGAAGCGGGATCAAAAACATTCAGTACTTC

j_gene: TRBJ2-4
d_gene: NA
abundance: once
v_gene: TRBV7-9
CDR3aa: CASSSRQESLAKNIQYF
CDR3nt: TGTGCCAGCAGCAGCAGACAGGAGTCCCTAGCCAAAAACATTCAGTACTTC

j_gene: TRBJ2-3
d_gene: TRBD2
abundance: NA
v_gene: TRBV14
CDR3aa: CASSHGGLGRTDTQYF
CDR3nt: TGTGCCAGCAGCCATGGGGGACTCGGGAGGACAGATACGCAGTATTTT

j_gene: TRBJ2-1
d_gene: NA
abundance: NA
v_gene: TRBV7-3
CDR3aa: CASSLEGLTPSIGDEQFF
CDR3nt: TGTGCCAGCAGCTTAGAGGGGCTGACCCCCTCGATTGGCGATGAGCAGTTCTTC

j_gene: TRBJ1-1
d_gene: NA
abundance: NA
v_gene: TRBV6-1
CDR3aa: CASSLTWGEAFF
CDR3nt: TGTGCCAGCAGTCTTACATGGGGTGAAGCTTTCTTT

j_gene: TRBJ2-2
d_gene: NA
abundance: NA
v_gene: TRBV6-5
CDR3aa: CASSYSKSDVQTGELFF
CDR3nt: TGTGCCAGCAGTTACTCGAAAAGTGACGTGCAGACCGGGGAGCTGTTTTTT

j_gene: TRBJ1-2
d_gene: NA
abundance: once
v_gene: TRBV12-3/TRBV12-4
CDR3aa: CASSLGDSHYGYTF
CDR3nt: TGTGCCAGCAGTTTGGGTGATTCCCACTATGGCTACACCTTC

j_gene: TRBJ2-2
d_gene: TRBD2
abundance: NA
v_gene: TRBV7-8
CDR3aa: CASSLAPLAGITGELFF
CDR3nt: TGTGCCAGCAGCTTAGCGCCCCTAGCGGGAATCACCGGGGAGCTGTTTTTT

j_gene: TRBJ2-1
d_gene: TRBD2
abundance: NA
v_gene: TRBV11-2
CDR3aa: CASSCVGSGGEQFF
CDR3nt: TGTGCCAGCAGCTGTGTTGGTAGCGGGGGGGAGCAGTTCTTC

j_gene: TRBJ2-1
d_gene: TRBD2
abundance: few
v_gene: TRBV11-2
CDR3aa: CASSLGAGGAYNEQFF
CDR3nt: TGTGCCAGCAGCTTAGGAGCGGGAGGGGCCTACAATGAGCAGTTCTTC

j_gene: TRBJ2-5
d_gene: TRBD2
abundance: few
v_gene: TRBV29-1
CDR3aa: CSVEGLAGGLSLMGAQYF
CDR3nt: TGCAGCGTTGAAGGGCTAGCGGGAGGTTTATCCTTAATGGGGGCCCAGTACTTC

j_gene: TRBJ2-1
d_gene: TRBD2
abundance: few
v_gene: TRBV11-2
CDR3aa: CASSPWGSGAPSYNEQFF
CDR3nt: TGTGCCAGCAGCCCTTGGGGCAGCGGGGCACCTTCCTACAATGAGCAGTTCTTC

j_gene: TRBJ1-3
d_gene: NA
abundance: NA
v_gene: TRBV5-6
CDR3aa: CASSLFVPSLIAGNTIYF
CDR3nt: TGTGCCAGCAGCTTGTTTGTTCCCTCCTTGATTGCCGGAAACACCATATATTTT

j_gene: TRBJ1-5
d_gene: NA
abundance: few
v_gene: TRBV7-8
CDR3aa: CASSLVRGEGNQPQHF
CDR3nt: TGTGCCAGCAGCTTAGTAAGGGGGGAAGGCAATCAGCCCCAGCATTTT

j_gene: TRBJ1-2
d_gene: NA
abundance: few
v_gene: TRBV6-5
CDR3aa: CATHVGGSNYGYTF
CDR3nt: TGTGCCACCCACGTGGGAGGTAGCAACTATGGCTACACCTTC

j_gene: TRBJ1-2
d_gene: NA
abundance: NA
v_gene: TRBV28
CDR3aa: CASSLFGARTDYGYTF
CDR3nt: TGTGCCAGCAGTTTATTCGGGGCTCGGACCGACTATGGCTACACCTTC

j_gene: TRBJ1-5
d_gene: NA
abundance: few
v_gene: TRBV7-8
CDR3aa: CASSPNRGNQPQHF
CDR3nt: TGTGCCAGCAGCCCAAACAGGGGCAATCAGCCCCAGCATTTT

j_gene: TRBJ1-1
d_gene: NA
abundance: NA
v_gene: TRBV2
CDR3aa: CAISRGSEAFF
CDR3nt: TGTGCCATCTCCCGGGGGTCTGAAGCTTTCTTT

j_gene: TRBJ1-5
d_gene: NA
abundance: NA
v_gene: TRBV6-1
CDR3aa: CASKGNRDLNQPQHF
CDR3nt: TGTGCCAGCAAAGGTAACAGGGACCTCAATCAGCCCCAGCATTTT

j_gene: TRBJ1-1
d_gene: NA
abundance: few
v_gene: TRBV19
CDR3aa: CASSIGGNTEAFF
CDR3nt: TGTGCCAGTAGTATCGGCGGGAACACTGAAGCTTTCTTT

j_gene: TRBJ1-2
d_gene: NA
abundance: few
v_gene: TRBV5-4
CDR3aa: CASSFGHDGYTF
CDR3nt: TGTGCCAGCAGCTTCGGACACGATGGCTACACCTTC

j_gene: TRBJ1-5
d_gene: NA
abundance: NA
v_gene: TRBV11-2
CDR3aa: CASSDIGGHYQPQHF
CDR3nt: TGTGCCAGCAGCGACATAGGGGGACACTATCAGCCCCAGCATTTT

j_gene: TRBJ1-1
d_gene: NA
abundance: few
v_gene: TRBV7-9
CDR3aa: CASSSRGSFEAFF
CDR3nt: TGTGCCAGCAGCTCCCGAGGGAGTTTTGAAGCTTTCTTT

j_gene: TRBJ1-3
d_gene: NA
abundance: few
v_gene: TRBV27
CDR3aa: CASSPGIISGNTIYF
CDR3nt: TGTGCCAGCAGTCCGGGGATCATCTCTGGAAACACCATATATTTT

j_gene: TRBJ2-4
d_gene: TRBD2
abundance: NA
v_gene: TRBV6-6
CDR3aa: CASSYSIASGNIQYF
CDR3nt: TGTGCCAGCAGTTACTCGATAGCTAGCGGAAACATTCAGTACTTC

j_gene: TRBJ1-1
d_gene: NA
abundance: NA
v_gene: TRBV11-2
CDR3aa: CASSTGLVTEAFF
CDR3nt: TGTGCCAGCAGCACAGGACTGGTCACTGAAGCTTTCTTT

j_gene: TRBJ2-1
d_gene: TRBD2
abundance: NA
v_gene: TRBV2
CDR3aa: CASTLAGGGSEQFF
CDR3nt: TGTGCCAGCACCTTAGCGGGGGGGGGGAGTGAGCAGTTCTTC

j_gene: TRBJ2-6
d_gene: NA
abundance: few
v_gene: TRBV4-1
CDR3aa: CASSPSGANVLTF
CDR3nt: TGCGCCAGCAGCCCATCTGGGGCCAACGTCCTGACTTTC

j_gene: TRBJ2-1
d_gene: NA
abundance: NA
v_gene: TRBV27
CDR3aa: CASSLSISYNEQFF
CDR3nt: TGTGCCAGCAGTTTGTCGATTTCATACAATGAGCAGTTCTTC

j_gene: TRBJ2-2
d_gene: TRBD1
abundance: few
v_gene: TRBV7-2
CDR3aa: CASSSQTLTGSEVTGELFF
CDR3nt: TGTGCCAGCAGCTCTCAGACTTTGACAGGGTCGGAGGTCACCGGGGAGCTGTTTTTT

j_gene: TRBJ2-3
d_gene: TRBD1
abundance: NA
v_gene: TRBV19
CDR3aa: CASSSHRDRGEDTQYF
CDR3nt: TGTGCCAGTAGTTCTCACCGGGACAGGGGGGAAGATACGCAGTATTTT

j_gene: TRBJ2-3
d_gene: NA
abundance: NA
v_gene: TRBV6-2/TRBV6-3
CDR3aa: CASGGGYQDTQYF
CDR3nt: TGTGCCAGCGGGGGCGGGTATCAAGATACGCAGTATTTT